This TCR beta chain was sequenced during a study of blood T cell repertoires in COVID-19. The method was immunoSEQ multiplex PCR; TCRdb's version includes in-frame clones alone and lacks a portion of them. Of about 240,000 clones detected, around 87% appear once; the ten largest clones hold 3% to 4%. The CDR3 runs 14 residues. Trimming removed 5 bases from V and 0 bases from J, with 8 bases in between. Germline CDR1 and CDR2: KGHDR and SFDVKD. The specimen sequenced was PBMCs or T cells enriched from blood (not recorded which). The genes are TRBV24-1 and TRBJ2-3; D not certain. The receptor was isolated from a middle-aged woman with acute COVID-19. The CDR3 sequence: CATSGVTSTDTQYF. CDR3 in DNA: TGTGCCACCAGTGGTGTGACTAGCACAGATACGCAGTATTTT.